A single T cell receptor beta chain is shown here with its context. The antigen it binds to is not known. Base-call qualities are not available, and no considerably larger clone is one nucleotide away. The CDR3 starts with the cysteine, ends with the phenylalanine, and has 17 residues. Left in the record is the CDR3 DNA by itself, 51 bases read in frame from the first base. As encoded in the germline V gene (reference sequence), CDR1 is SGHNT while CDR2 is YYREEE. The germline V and J ends show losses of 4 bases and 5 bases respectively, and no gene match explains 16 bases of the junction. The data were taken from a study of T-cell memory formation after mild COVID-19 (dated by TCRdb to the early 2020s). Concerning the study at large: TCR sequence clusters from the two donors were found to be largely donor specific. In a couple of donors, T-cell clones that expanded and contracted after mild COVID-19 were followed by sequencing TCRalpha and TCRbeta repertoires longitudinally. Two young, previously healthy adult volunteers, one female and one male, were included in the cohort.

TCRdb names Illumina NovaSeq 6000 as the instrument used. TCRalpha and TCRbeta cDNA libraries were constructed by 5'RACE with constant-segment primers, with sample barcodes and unique molecular identifiers being introduced. RNA was extracted from every sample with Trizol reagent. Libraries were amplified in two PCR steps, with a second sample barcode and Illumina TruSeq adapters added in the second step. Libraries were sequenced on an Illumina NovaSeq with 2 x 150 bp paired-end reads. The original pipeline was this. The reads were demultiplexed and collapsed into UMI-guided consensus sequences using migec v1.2.7. Using mixcr v2.1.11, the UMI consensuses were aligned to TRA and TRB V and J templates and assembled into clonotypes. Expanded or contracted clonotypes were those called significant by both edgeR and NoisET, with noise models trained on biological replicates. For edgeR calls, the cutoffs were a false discovery rate-adjusted p below 0.01 and a log2 fold-change threshold of 1. As an exploratory analysis of dynamics, max-normalized trajectories of the 1000 most abundant clonotypes were examined with PCA combined with hierarchical clustering. Each responding clone was given a CD4 or CD8 phenotype based on the CD4+ and CD8+ repertoires, which had been sequenced separately. The raw public data were reprocessed by TCRdb itself: fastp quality trimming at Q25, MiXCR clonotype calling, in-frame beta chains only. One record per CDR3 amino acid sequence lists the most common genes and DNA. In this record, the V and J calls reflect TCRdb's handling and not the investigators' own analysis. In all, the sample holds hundreds of thousands of distinct CDR3 sequences, and around 20% of those were seen once. The ten largest clones capture around 20% of the sample.

The research as a whole found: The second-wave clones that peaked on day 37 were not confirmed to be SARS-CoV-2 specific. Contracting CD4+ clones appeared mostly in the CM and EM memory subsets, whereas CD8+ clones were enriched in EMRA. Clones contracting from day 15 to 85 had balanced CD4/CD8 phenotypes, while a second wave expanding from day 15 to 37 was biased towards CD4+. Only two mild cases were covered by the study, and larger cohorts that include severe cases with pre-infection samples were considered necessary. The detection of some responding clones in pre-infection memory suggests that pre-existing cross-reactive memory T cells joined the SARS-CoV-2 response.

Ficoll-Paque density gradient centrifugation was used to isolate PBMCs. This sequence originates from a man aged 18 to 35 who had mild COVID-19 (a few samples of this study predate the infection). The sample titles of this study are shuffled in the database, so cell type and time point are left out; the donor was told from shared clones. The chain is encoded by TRBV5-4 joined to TRBJ2-3; 7 bases in the junction line up with TRBD1. Sequencing was performed on PBMCs or a T cell subset sorted from them (not recorded which). The bases are TGTGCCAGCAGCGACACAACCTACAGGGGTTCGGGAGATACGCAGTATTTT. Translated, it reads CASSDTTYRGSGDTQYF. Reference TRBV5-4 and TRBJ2-3 genes cover what lies past the CDR3, so the full variable domain is ETGVTQSPTHLIKTRGQQVTLRCSSQSGHNTVSWYQQALGQGPQFIFQYYREEENGRGNFPPRFSGLQFPNYSSELNVNALELDDSALYLCASSDTTYRGSGDTQYFGPGTRLTVL.